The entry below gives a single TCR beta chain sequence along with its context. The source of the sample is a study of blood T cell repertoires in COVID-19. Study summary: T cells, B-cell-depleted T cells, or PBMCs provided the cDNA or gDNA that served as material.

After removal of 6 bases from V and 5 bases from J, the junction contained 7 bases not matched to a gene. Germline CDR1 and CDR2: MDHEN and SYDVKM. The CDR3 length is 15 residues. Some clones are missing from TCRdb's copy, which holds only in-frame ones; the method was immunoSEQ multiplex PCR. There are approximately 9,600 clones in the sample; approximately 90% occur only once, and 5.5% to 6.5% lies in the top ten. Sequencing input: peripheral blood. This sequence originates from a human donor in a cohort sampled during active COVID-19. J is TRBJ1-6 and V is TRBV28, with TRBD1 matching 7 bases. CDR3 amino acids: CASSLGDRDNSPLHF. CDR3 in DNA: TGTGCCAGCAGCCTCGGCGACAGGGATAATTCACCCCTCCACTTT.